This entry features one TCR beta chain sequence. Its antigen is undetermined. This sample is drawn from a study of cytomegalovirus exposure and HLA in healthy donors. Overall study results and limits: At a 0.05 false discovery rate, a later analysis found around 15,000 TCR beta sequences to be associated with HLA alleles. A reported reduction in N-insertions relative to the roughly 640-donor mean was seen in an Asian-associated ancestry cluster in a later analysis.

Looked up from germline, CDR1 is GTSNPN and CDR2 is SVGIG (reference sequence). The V and J ends lost 0 bases and 6 bases respectively, with 12 bases between them. CDR3 length equals 14 residues. The PCR used 60 Vbeta and 13 Jbeta primers. Generated by immunoSEQ multiplex PCR, the TCRdb table keeps only in-frame clones and is missing some. The sample contains some 200,000 clones, 60% to 85% of which appear only once. The receptor's source is a girl aged 10-17 years in good health and CMV-seropositive. Sample: PBMCs. The V gene is TRBV30, the J gene TRBJ2-1; D uncertain. CDR3 sequence: CAWSVQVVANEQFF. CDR3 bases: TGTGCCTGGAGTGTACAAGTGGTTGCCAATGAGCAGTTCTTC.